This paragraph covers one T cell receptor beta chain sequence. V was pared by 6 bases and J by 2 bases, with 17 bases between. Germline CDR1 reads MNHNS; CDR2 reads SASEGT. The CDR3 covers 15 residues. TCRdb keeps only in-frame clones here, not all; method: immunoSEQ multiplex PCR. This sample carries tens of thousands of clones, 90% of them seen once, and the ten largest clones take about 7.2%. This entry belongs to a study of OX40 agonist ivuxolimab in advanced cancers. Study-level background: Those enrolled were 80% to 85% male, with a mean age of approximately 60 years and ages from about 20 to 90.

Blood draws occurred at baseline, cycle 4 day 1, and cycle 7 day 1. The TCR originated in an adult with an advanced solid tumor such as melanoma, head and neck, liver or kidney cancer. The starting material was CD4+ or CD8+ T cells sorted from blood, obtained in a trial of the OX40 agonist ivuxolimab. The chain couples TRBV6-1 to TRBJ2-7, with D perhaps being TRBD1 or TRBD2 (6 bases each). CDR3 in DNA: TGTGCCAGCAGCTACCGTGGGGGGCCTGCCTACGAGCAGTACTTC. It is translated as CASSYRGGPAYEQYF.